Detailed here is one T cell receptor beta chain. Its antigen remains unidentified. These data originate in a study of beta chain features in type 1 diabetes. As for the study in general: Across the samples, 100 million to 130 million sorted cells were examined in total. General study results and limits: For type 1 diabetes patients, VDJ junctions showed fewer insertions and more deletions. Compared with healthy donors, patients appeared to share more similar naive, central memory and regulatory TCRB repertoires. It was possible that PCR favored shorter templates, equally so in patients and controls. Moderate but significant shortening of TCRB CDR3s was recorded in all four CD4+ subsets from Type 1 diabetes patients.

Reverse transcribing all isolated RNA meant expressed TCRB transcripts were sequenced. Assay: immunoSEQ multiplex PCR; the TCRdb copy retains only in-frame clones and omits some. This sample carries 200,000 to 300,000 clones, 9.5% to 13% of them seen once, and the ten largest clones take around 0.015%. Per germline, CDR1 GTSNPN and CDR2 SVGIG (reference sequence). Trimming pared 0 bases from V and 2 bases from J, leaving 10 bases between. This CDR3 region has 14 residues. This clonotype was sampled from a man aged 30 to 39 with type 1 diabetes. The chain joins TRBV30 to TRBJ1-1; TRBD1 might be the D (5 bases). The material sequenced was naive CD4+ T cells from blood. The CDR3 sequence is CAWSVRGGNTEAFF. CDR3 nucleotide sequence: TGTGCCTGGAGTGTACGGGGGGGAAACACTGAAGCTTTCTTT.